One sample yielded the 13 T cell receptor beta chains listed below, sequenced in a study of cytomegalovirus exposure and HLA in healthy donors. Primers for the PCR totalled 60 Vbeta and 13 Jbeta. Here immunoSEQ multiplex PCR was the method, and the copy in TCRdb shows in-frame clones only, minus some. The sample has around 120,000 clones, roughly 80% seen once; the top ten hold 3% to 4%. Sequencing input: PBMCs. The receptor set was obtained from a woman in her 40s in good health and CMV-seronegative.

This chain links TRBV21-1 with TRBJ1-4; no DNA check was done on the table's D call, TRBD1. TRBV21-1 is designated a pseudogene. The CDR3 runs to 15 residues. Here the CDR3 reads CASSQEGTGLGKLFF. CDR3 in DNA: TGTGCCAGCAGCCAAGAGGGAACAGGTCTTGGGAAACTGTTTTTT.

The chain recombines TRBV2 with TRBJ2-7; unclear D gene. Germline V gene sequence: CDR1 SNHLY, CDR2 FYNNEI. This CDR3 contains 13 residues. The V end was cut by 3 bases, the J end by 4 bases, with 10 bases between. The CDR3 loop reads CASSERAIYEQYF. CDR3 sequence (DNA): TGTGCCAGCAGTGAGAGAGCGATTTACGAGCAGTACTTC.

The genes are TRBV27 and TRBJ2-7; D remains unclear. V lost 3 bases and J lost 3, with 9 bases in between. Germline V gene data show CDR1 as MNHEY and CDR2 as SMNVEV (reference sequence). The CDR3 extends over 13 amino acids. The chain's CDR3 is CASSFFNGYEQYF. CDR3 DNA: TGTGCCAGCAGTTTTTTTAACGGCTACGAGCAGTACTTC.

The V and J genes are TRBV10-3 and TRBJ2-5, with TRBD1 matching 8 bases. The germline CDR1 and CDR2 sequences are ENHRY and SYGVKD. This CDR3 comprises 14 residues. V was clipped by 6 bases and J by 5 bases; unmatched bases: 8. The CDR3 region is CAISPGTGEETQYF. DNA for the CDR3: TGTGCCATCAGCCCGGGGACAGGAGAGGAGACCCAGTACTTC.

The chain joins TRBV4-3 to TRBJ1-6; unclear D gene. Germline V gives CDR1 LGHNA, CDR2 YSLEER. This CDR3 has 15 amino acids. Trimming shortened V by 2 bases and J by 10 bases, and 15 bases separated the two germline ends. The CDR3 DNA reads TGCGCCAGCAGCCAAATCGTCGGGTTTGAATCACCCCTCCACTTT. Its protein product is CASSQIVGFESPLHF.

The CDR3 DNA follows: TGTGCCAGCAGATTGACAGGGGGCGAACCCCGGGCTTTCTTT. Translation gives CASRLTGGEPRAFF. V gene TRBV2 combines with J gene TRBJ1-1; 10 bases match TRBD1. V trimming: 6 bases; J trimming: 11 bases; junction bases outside the gene matches: 12. The length of the CDR3 is 14 residues. Germline values: CDR1 SNHLY, CDR2 FYNNEI.

The CDR3 DNA reads as TGTGCCAGCAGTTTATTCACGGGGAACGGCTACACCTTC. This codes for CASSLFTGNGYTF. This chain connects TRBV27 to TRBJ1-2; D gene ambiguous. The CDR3 spans 13 residues. V lost 1 base and J lost 8, with 11 bases in between. Germline V lookup: CDR1 MNHEY, CDR2 SMNVEV (reference sequence).

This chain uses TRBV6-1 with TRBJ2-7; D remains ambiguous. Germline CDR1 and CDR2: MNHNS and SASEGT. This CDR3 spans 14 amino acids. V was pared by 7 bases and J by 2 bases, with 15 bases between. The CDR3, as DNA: TGTGCCAGCAATCAAGGCGGATTTACCTACGAGCAGTACTTC. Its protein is CASNQGGFTYEQYF.

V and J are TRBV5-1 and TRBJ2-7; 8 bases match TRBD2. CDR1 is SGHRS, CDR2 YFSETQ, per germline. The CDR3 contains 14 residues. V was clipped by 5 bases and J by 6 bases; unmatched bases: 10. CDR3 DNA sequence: TGCGCCAGCAGTCCTGGACTAGCTCCCTCCGAGCAGTACTTC. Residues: CASSPGLAPSEQYF.

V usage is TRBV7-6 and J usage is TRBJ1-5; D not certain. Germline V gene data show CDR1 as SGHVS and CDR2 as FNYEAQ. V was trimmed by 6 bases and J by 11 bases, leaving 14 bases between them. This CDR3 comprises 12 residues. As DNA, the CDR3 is TGTGCCAGCAGTTCCGACTCCGGAGCCCAGCATTTT. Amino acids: CASSSDSGAQHF.

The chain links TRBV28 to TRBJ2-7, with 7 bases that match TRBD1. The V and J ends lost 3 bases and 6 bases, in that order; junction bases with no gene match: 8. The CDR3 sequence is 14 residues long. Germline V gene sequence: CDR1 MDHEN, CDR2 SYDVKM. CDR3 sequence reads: CASSFAGTVSEQYF. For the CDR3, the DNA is TGTGCCAGCAGTTTTGCCGGGACAGTAAGCGAGCAGTACTTC.

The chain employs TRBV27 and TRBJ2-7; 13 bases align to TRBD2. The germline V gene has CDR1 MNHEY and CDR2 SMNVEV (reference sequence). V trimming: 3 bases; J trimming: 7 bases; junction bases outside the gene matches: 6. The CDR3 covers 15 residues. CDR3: CASSFRTSGSQEQYF. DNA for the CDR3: TGTGCCAGCAGTTTCCGGACTAGCGGGAGTCAAGAGCAGTACTTC.

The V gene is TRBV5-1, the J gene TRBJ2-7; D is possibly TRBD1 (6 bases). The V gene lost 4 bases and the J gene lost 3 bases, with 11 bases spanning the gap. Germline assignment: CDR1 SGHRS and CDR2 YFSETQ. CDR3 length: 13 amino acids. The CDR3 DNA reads TGCGCCAGCAGCACGACAGGTTTCTACGAGCAGTACTTC. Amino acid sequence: CASSTTGFYEQYF.